This is a list of T cell receptor beta chains from one sample in a study of T cells in Graves' hyperthyroidism and ophthalmopathy. TCRdb redid the calling of the multiplex PCR reads with MiXCR, one entry per CDR3 protein. In the table there are about 350,000 distinct CDR3 sequences, around 14% of which are singletons. Specimen: blood. These receptors originate from a woman aged 25-40 years with Graves' hyperthyroidism. The CDR3 runs from the conserved cysteine through the conserved F or W. Each record gives: clone size, V gene, CDR3 protein. Clone size, where shown, is once, few, many, or a class for clones that have expanded.

clone_size: NA
v_call: TRBV2
cdr3_aa: CASSERTGLNQPQHF

clone_size: few
v_call: TRBV24-1
cdr3_aa: CATSDRGSQHF

clone_size: NA
v_call: TRBV7-9
cdr3_aa: CASSAGSANEKLFF

clone_size: few
v_call: TRBV18
cdr3_aa: CASSPLLASASYEQYF

clone_size: NA
v_call: TRBV4-2
cdr3_aa: CASSQDFPGGSYEQYF

clone_size: few
v_call: TRBV9
cdr3_aa: CASSVDLRGSGNTIYF

clone_size: NA
v_call: TRBV28
cdr3_aa: CASGASEQFF

clone_size: once
v_call: TRBV12-3/TRBV12-4
cdr3_aa: CASSFWINTGELFF

clone_size: few
v_call: TRBV9
cdr3_aa: CASSVDEGSHTEAFF

clone_size: few
v_call: TRBV30
cdr3_aa: CAWSFRQTTSSYEQYF

clone_size: few
v_call: TRBV18
cdr3_aa: CASSPFLSYTEAFF

clone_size: many
v_call: TRBV7-9
cdr3_aa: CAARRDSGYGYTF

clone_size: few
v_call: TRBV7-2
cdr3_aa: CASSLGSTTNEKLFF

clone_size: NA
v_call: TRBV6-1
cdr3_aa: CASRWLAAKNTGELFF

clone_size: many
v_call: TRBV6-5
cdr3_aa: CASKLYRAETQYF

clone_size: many
v_call: TRBV12-3/TRBV12-4
cdr3_aa: CASSFGHSGWEQYF

clone_size: few
v_call: TRBV9
cdr3_aa: CASSAPRTSSYNEQFF

clone_size: many
v_call: TRBV20-1
cdr3_aa: CSARPGQGPYEQYF

clone_size: NA
v_call: TRBV5-8
cdr3_aa: CASSFGSGNGYTF

clone_size: NA
v_call: TRBV20-1
cdr3_aa: CSARHRVQETQYF

clone_size: NA
v_call: TRBV15
cdr3_aa: CATSRFGSGQGEEKLFF

clone_size: many
v_call: TRBV20-1
cdr3_aa: CSARRGNYGYTF

clone_size: many
v_call: TRBV2
cdr3_aa: CASSEPNEGWSTEAFF